This T cell receptor (beta chain) was retrieved from a study of T cell responses to AZD1222 COVID-19 vaccine. Assay: immunoSEQ multiplex PCR; the TCRdb copy retains only in-frame clones and omits some. Of fewer than 90,000 clones listed, 85% to 90% are singletons. The ends were cut back, 2 bases at V and 8 bases at J, with 15 bases in the middle. This CDR3 has 14 residues. Germline CDR1 is MGHDK and CDR2 is SYGVNS. This TCR was sampled from an adult who received the AZD1222 COVID-19 vaccine. The genes are TRBV25-1 and TRBJ1-2; possibly TRBD1 for D (6 bases). The sample consisted of peripheral blood, taken 28 days after the second AZD1222 dose. The CDR3 loop is CASSEGSDGGGYTF. In nucleotides, the CDR3 is TGTGCCAGCAGTGAAGGCTCCGACGGGGGCGGCTACACCTTC.